The 26 T cell receptor beta chains below come from one sample, sequenced in a study of cytomegalovirus exposure and HLA in healthy donors. The PCR used 60 Vbeta and 13 Jbeta primers. Using immunoSEQ multiplex PCR, the repertoire was profiled, and TCRdb retains in-frame clones only, with some absent. The table lists about 110,000 clones, over 60% of them singletons. The specimen sequenced was PBMCs. Receptor source: a woman in her 30s in good health and CMV-seronegative.

V and J are TRBV30 and TRBJ2-7, with D tentatively TRBD1 (6 bases). This CDR3 is built from 15 residues. The ends were cut back, 2 bases at V and 4 bases at J, with 18 bases in the middle. The germline V gene has CDR1 GTSNPN and CDR2 SVGIG (reference sequence). This CDR3 reads CAWSTPRTVRYEQYF. The CDR3 nucleotides read TGTGCCTGGAGTACCCCCCGGACAGTGCGGTACGAGCAGTACTTC. Full variable domain (remainder filled in from reference TRBV30 and TRBJ2-7): SQTIHQWPATLVQPVGSPLSLECTVEGTSNPNLYWYRQAAGRGLQLLFYSVGIGQISSEVPQNLSASRPQDRQFILSSKKLLLSDSGFYLCAWSTPRTVRYEQYFGPGTRLTVT.

The table lists this clone with a few counts. V usage is TRBV9 and J usage is TRBJ2-5, with D possibly matching TRBD1 (5 bases). Per the germline V gene, CDR1 is SGDLS and CDR2 is YYNGEE. The CDR3 is made up of 12 amino acids. The V and J ends lost 3 bases and 2 bases respectively, with 5 bases between them. The CDR3 nucleotides read TGTGCCAGCAGCGGACAGCAAGAGACCCAGTACTTC. Translated: CASSGQQETQYF. The full variable domain, rest sourced from reference TRBV9 and TRBJ2-5, is DSGVTQTPKHLITATGQRVTLRCSPRSGDLSVYWYQQSLDQGLQFLIQYYNGEERAKGNILERFSAQQFPDLHSELNLSSLELGDSALYFCASSGQQETQYFGPGTRLLVL.

In the case of this clone: In the same sample, other DNA sequences code for this CDR3. The chain combines TRBV27 with TRBJ2-7; 9 positions match TRBD1. Germline-derived CDR1 and CDR2 are MNHEY and SMNVEV (reference sequence). V shed 6 bases, J shed 5 bases, and the junction held 11 bases outside the gene matches. This CDR3 is built from 15 residues. In nucleotides, the CDR3 is TGTGCCAGCAGCCTTCTCGGACAGGGGCACCACGAGCAGTACTTC. Its translation: CASSLLGQGHHEQYF.

The V call is TRBV10-1, the J call TRBJ1-3; D not resolved. The CDR3 is 17 residues long. V lost 0 bases and J 0 bases, leaving 12 bases between the germline ends. Germline V gene sequence: CDR1 WNHNN, CDR2 SYGVQD (reference sequence). CDR3 nucleotide sequence: TGCGCCAGCAGTGAGTCAAGGCCGACATACTCTGGAAACACCATATATTTT. Encoded protein: CASSESRPTYSGNTIYF.

The sample holds a few counts of this clone. V and J are TRBV28 and TRBJ2-1; TRBD1 matches at 8 bases. V gave up 2 bases and J gave up 7 bases; unmatched junction bases: 7. The CDR3 contains 15 residues. Looked up from germline, CDR1 is MDHEN and CDR2 is SYDVKM. CDR3 sequence (DNA): TGTGCCAGCAGTTTAATCCAGGGGGCGTTTAATGAGCAGTTCTTC. Protein product: CASSLIQGAFNEQFF. The full variable domain, rest sourced from reference TRBV28 and TRBJ2-1, is DVKVTQSSRYLVKRTGEKVFLECVQDMDHENMFWYRQDPGLGLRLIYFSYDVKMKEKGDIPEGYSVSREKKERFSLILESASTNQTSMYLCASSLIQGAFNEQFFGPGTRLTVL.

The V call is TRBV15, the J call TRBJ2-7; D not resolved. This CDR3 has 13 residues. Deletions cut 2 bases from V and 6 bases from J, with 11 bases between. CDR1 is LNHNV, CDR2 YYDKDF, per germline (reference sequence). The CDR3 DNA reads TGTGCCACCAGCAGATCAAGACGCGGCGAGCAGTACTTC. As protein: CATSRSRRGEQYF. The full variable domain, in which reference TRBV15 and TRBJ2-7 provide the parts outside the CDR3, is DAMVIQNPRYQVTQFGKPVTLSCSQTLNHNVMYWYQQKSSQAPKLLFHYYDKDFNNEADTPDNFQSRRPNTSFCFLDIRSPGLGDTAMYLCATSRSRRGEQYFGPGTRLTVT.

The V and J genes are TRBV7-2 and TRBJ2-3; 9 bases align to TRBD2. In germline, CDR1 is SGHTA, CDR2 FQGNSA. V lost 4 bases and J lost 7; bases outside the gene matches: 6. The CDR3 sequence is 14 residues long. The CDR3 is CASSSGLALNTQYF. CDR3 nucleotides: TGTGCCAGCAGCTCAGGACTAGCGTTGAATACGCAGTATTTT. The full variable domain, with the rest looked up from reference TRBV7-2 and TRBJ2-3, is GAGVSQSPSNKVTEKGKDVELRCDPISGHTALYWYRQSLGQGLEFLIYFQGNSAPDKSGLPSDRFSAERTGGSVSTLTIQRTQQEDSAVYLCASSSGLALNTQYFGPGTRLTVL.

J is TRBJ2-7 and V is TRBV7-2, with a tentative D call TRBD1 (5 bases). CDR3 length: 13 residues. V gave up 3 bases and J gave up 2 bases, with 8 bases separating them. Germline CDR1 and CDR2: SGHTA and FQGNSA. CDR3 residues: CASSFSGPYEQYF. The CDR3 nucleotides are TGTGCCAGCAGCTTTTCAGGGCCCTACGAGCAGTACTTC.

The V gene is TRBV6-6, the J gene TRBJ2-5; the D gene is possibly TRBD2 (6 bases). Germline CDR1 MNHNY, CDR2 SVGAGI (reference sequence). Between the trimmed V and J ends, which lost 11 bases and 0 bases, there was a span of 13 bases. The length of the CDR3 is 13 residues. CDR3 region: CAGRRGNQETQYF. The CDR3 DNA follows: TGTGCCGGGAGACGGGGGAACCAAGAGACCCAGTACTTC.

As DNA, the CDR3 is TGCGCCAGCAGCCAAGAGTGGGGGACAGGGGGAGGCGAGCAGTACTTC. Encoded protein: CASSQEWGTGGGEQYF. This chain joins TRBV4-3 and TRBJ2-7; 11 nucleotides match TRBD1. Trimming cost V 0 bases and J 6 bases; bases outside gene matches: 7. The CDR3 contains 16 residues. Germline V gives CDR1 LGHNA, CDR2 YSLEER.

The chain recombines TRBV13 with TRBJ1-1; the D gene is possibly TRBD1 (5 bases). Trimming cost V 5 bases and J 3 bases, with 7 bases left between them. CDR1 is PRHDT, CDR2 FYEKMQ, per germline (reference sequence). The CDR3 totals 12 residues. The CDR3 protein is CASSPRDTEAFF. In nucleotides, the CDR3 is TGTGCCAGCAGCCCCAGGGACACTGAAGCTTTCTTT.

This chain links TRBV30 with TRBJ2-3; D may be TRBD1 (6 bases). V was cut by 0 bases and J by 4 bases, with 14 bases left in between. The CDR3 runs 15 residues. CDR1 and CDR2 from the germline V gene are GTSNPN and SVGIG (reference sequence). As DNA, the CDR3 is TGTGCCTGGAGTGTCTTCGGGTACAGGGCAGATACGCAGTATTTT. This codes for CAWSVFGYRADTQYF.

The genes are TRBV5-6 and TRBJ2-5; 14 positions match TRBD2. This CDR3 is built from 17 residues. V lost 4 bases and J lost 5; bases outside the gene matches: 10. Germline CDR1 reads SGHDT; CDR2 reads YYEEEE. The DNA for the CDR3 is TGTGCCAGCAGCCTAAAGATGGGACTAGCGGGAGTGGAGACCCAGTACTTC. Translation gives CASSLKMGLAGVETQYF.

J is TRBJ1-5 and V is TRBV30; D might be TRBD1 (6 bases). V lost 0 bases and J 2 bases, leaving 11 bases between the germline ends. Germline CDR1 GTSNPN, CDR2 SVGIG (reference sequence). The CDR3 length is 15 residues. CDR3 DNA sequence: TGTGCCTGGAGTGTACCGGACAGCCGCAATCAGCCCCAGCATTTT. Residues: CAWSVPDSRNQPQHF.

This clone was seen a handful of times. The chain uses TRBV7-2 and TRBJ2-1; 9 bases fit TRBD1. The CDR3 is made up of 15 amino acids. Germline loops: CDR1 SGHTA, CDR2 FQGNSA. The V and J ends lost 3 bases and 5 bases, in that order; junction bases with no gene match: 5. DNA for the CDR3: TGTGCCAGCAGCTTTTACGGGACAGGGCACAATGAGCAGTTCTTC. This gives the protein CASSFYGTGHNEQFF. Supplemented by reference TRBV7-2 and TRBJ2-1, the full variable domain reads GAGVSQSPSNKVTEKGKDVELRCDPISGHTALYWYRQSLGQGLEFLIYFQGNSAPDKSGLPSDRFSAERTGGSVSTLTIQRTQQEDSAVYLCASSFYGTGHNEQFFGPGTRLTVL.

J is TRBJ1-6 and V is TRBV2, with D possibly matching TRBD1 (6 bases). Trimming left V 0 bases short and J 7 bases short, with 13 bases between. The V gene's germline CDR1 is SNHLY and CDR2 FYNNEI. The CDR3 extends over 16 amino acids. For the CDR3, the DNA is TGTGCCAGCAGTGAAGCTCCGGGACAACTAAATTCACCCCTCCACTTT. It yields the protein CASSEAPGQLNSPLHF.

The chain recombines TRBV28 with TRBJ2-7, with 8 bases aligning to TRBD1. This CDR3 has 15 residues. Germline loops: CDR1 MDHEN, CDR2 SYDVKM. V dropped 7 bases and J dropped 2; count of bases not matched to a gene: 10. The CDR3 sequence: CASTPDWTGTYEQYF. The CDR3 DNA reads TGTGCCAGCACTCCAGATTGGACAGGGACCTACGAGCAGTACTTC.

Concerning this clone itself: The identical CDR3 is also encoded by other nucleotide sequences in the sample. The chain links TRBV7-8 to TRBJ1-2; 8 bases align to TRBD1. CDR3 length equals 15 residues. With V trimmed by 3 bases and J by 2 bases, 5 bases remained unmatched. The germline CDR1 and CDR2 sequences are SGHVS and FQNEAQ. The CDR3 DNA is TGTGCCAGCAGCTTTGGGACAGGTCCCAACTATGGCTACACCTTC. Translating it yields CASSFGTGPNYGYTF.

The rearrangement uses TRBV19 and TRBJ2-1, with 7 bases that match TRBD2. The length of the CDR3 is 15 residues. Germline CDR1 LNHDA, CDR2 SQIVND (reference sequence). Trimming at V came to 5 bases and at J to 0 bases, leaving 4 bases not matched to a gene. CDR3 nucleotides: TGTGCCAGTAGTCTCGGCGGGAGCTCCTACAATGAGCAGTTCTTC. This encodes CASSLGGSSYNEQFF.

The gene calls are TRBV4-2 and TRBJ2-5; a weak D match, TRBD2 (5 bases). Germline V CDR1 and CDR2: LGHNA, YNFKEQ. V was pared by 1 base and J by 5 bases, with 11 bases between. The CDR3 is made up of 14 amino acids. CDR3 coding DNA: TGTGCCAGCAGCCAAGGCCTAGCCGGGGAGACCCAGTACTTC. Translated: CASSQGLAGETQYF.

The chain recombines TRBV6-5 with TRBJ2-1, with TRBD1 identical over 7 bases. Germline V gene sequence: CDR1 MNHEY, CDR2 SVGAGI. V trimming: 5 bases; J trimming: 3 bases; junction bases outside the gene matches: 7. The CDR3 extends over 15 amino acids. The CDR3 sequence: CASSGTGVGYNEQFF. CDR3 DNA sequence: TGTGCCAGCAGTGGTACAGGGGTAGGCTACAATGAGCAGTTCTTC.

The chain combines TRBV19 with TRBJ2-1, with TRBD2 matching 8 bases. The CDR3 spans 14 residues. With 1 base clipped from V and 8 bases from J, the junction kept 4 bases outside the gene matches. CDR1 and CDR2 from the germline V gene are LNHDA and SQIVND (reference sequence). The CDR3 spells CASSIVAGTHEQFF. The CDR3 DNA reads as TGTGCCAGTAGTATAGTAGCGGGAACCCATGAGCAGTTCTTC.

The chain has TRBV6-5 and TRBJ2-7; 12 bases fit TRBD1. The germline V gene encodes CDR1 MNHEY and CDR2 SVGAGI. The CDR3 is made up of 15 amino acids. Trimming at V came to 6 bases and at J to 7 bases, leaving 10 bases not matched to a gene. The CDR3 DNA sequence: TGTGCCAGCAGCCCCGCGGGACAGGGGGCCAGGGAGCAGTACTTC. Its protein product is CASSPAGQGAREQYF.

This chain uses TRBV28 with TRBJ2-1; tentatively, D is TRBD2 (5 bases). The germline V and J ends were trimmed by 7 bases and 3 bases, with 13 bases remaining between them. CDR1 MDHEN and CDR2 SYDVKM come from the germline V gene. The CDR3 runs 14 residues. The DNA for the CDR3 is TGTGCCAGCACCACAGCGGAGAACTACAATGAGCAGTTCTTC. Encoded protein: CASTTAENYNEQFF.

The chain uses TRBV9 and TRBJ2-7; TRBD2 aligns across 8 bases. The CDR3 is 14 amino acids. V lost 3 bases, J lost 3 bases, and 5 bases stayed unmatched. CDR1 and CDR2 from the germline V gene are SGDLS and YYNGEE. Here the CDR3 DNA reads TGTGCCAGCAGCGCCTTAGCGGGGAACTACGAGCAGTACTTC. Amino acid sequence: CASSALAGNYEQYF.

This clone was found a few times. The rearrangement uses TRBV28 and TRBJ2-1, with 8 bases lining up with TRBD2. This CDR3 comprises 15 residues. Germline V CDR1 and CDR2: MDHEN, SYDVKM. Trimming cost V 6 bases and J 6 bases; bases outside gene matches: 10. CDR3: CASSLAGNGINEQFF. The CDR3 DNA reads TGTGCCAGCAGCTTAGCGGGAAATGGTATCAATGAGCAGTTCTTC.